The entry that follows covers one TCR beta chain sequence. Its antigen is currently unknown. Molecular barcoding with unique molecular identifiers was used for the TCRbeta library. Each CDR3 protein gets one entry after TCRdb re-called the PCR reads with MiXCR. The profile shows 6,500 to 9,000 distinct CDR3 sequences, 25% to 35% of them singletons. V lost 0 bases to trimming and J lost 4 bases; unmatched junction nucleotides: 1. Germline CDR1 and CDR2: SGHRS and YFSETQ. The CDR3 is 14 residues long. The source of the sample is a study of T-cell reconstitution after alpha-beta-depleted transplantation in children. General study results and limits: Newly generated T cells supplied most T-cell counts and diversity one year post-transplant. Surviving recipient T cells and thymic progenitors underlay high day-60 TCRbeta diversity in some patients. About two months after transplant, alpha-beta T cells reportedly came from several hundred expanded graft clones.

Material: peripheral blood, obtained 60 days after TCRalphabeta/CD19-depleted stem cell transplant. The chain couples TRBV5-1 to TRBJ2-1; 7 bases agree with TRBD1. The clonotype was recovered from a boy in the first two years of life who had a stem cell transplant for SCID, so the T cells may come from the graft donor. CDR3 protein: CASSLGQGYNEQFF. For the CDR3, the DNA is TGCGCCAGCAGCTTGGGACAGGGTTACAATGAGCAGTTCTTC.